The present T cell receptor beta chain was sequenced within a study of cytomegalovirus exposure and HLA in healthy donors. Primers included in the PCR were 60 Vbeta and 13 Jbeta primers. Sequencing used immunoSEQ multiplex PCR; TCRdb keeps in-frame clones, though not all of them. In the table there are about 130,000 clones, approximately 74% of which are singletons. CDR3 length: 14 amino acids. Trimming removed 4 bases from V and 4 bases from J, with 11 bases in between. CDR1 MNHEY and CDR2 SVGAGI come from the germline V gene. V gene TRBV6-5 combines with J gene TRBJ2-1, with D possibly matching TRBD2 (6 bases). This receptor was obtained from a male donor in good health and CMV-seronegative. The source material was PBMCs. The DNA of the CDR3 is TGTGCCAGCAGTTCCCGCGGAGGGTACAATGAGCAGTTCTTC. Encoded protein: CASSSRGGYNEQFF.